The 9 T cell receptor beta chains given below trace back to one sample, sequenced in a study of response to subunit inactivated influenza vaccine. TCRdb called the RT-PCR reads again in MiXCR, with one record for every CDR3 protein. The table has more than 250,000 distinct CDR3 sequences, 21% seen once. This specimen was PBMCs from blood, taken less than 22 months after vaccination. The receptors shown here come from a man aged 45 to 70 who received an inactivated influenza vaccine.

This chain connects TRBV4-1 to TRBJ2-1; D gene uncertain. Between the trimmed V and J ends, which lost 1 base and 0 bases, there was a span of 13 bases. The V gene's germline CDR1 is MGHRA and CDR2 YSYEKL. The CDR3 spans 17 residues. CDR3 sequence reads: CASSQGYVKSSYNEQFF. CDR3 sequence (DNA): TGCGCCAGCAGCCAAGGTTATGTGAAGAGCTCCTACAATGAGCAGTTCTTC.

The V and J genes are TRBV4-3 and TRBJ2-2, with D perhaps matching TRBD1 (6 bases). The germline V gene encodes CDR1 LGHNA and CDR2 YSLEER. V was shortened by 4 bases and J by 4 bases, with 13 bases between the two germline ends. The CDR3 is 15 residues long. CDR3 sequence reads: CASSRYGGPTGELFF. CDR3 nucleotide sequence: TGCGCCAGCAGCCGATATGGGGGCCCCACCGGGGAGCTGTTTTTT.

This clonotype came up a few times. J is TRBJ1-5 and V is TRBV27; no clear D gene. V was cut by 3 bases and J by 7 bases, with 10 bases left in between. Germline V gene sequence: CDR1 MNHEY, CDR2 SMNVEV (reference sequence). CDR3 size: 13 residues. CDR3 in amino acids: CASSFRGRQPQHF. The CDR3 region has the DNA TGTGCCAGCAGTTTTAGAGGGCGACAGCCCCAGCATTTT.

In this sample, this clonotype turned up many times. The chain recombines TRBV20-1 with TRBJ1-5; D might be TRBD1 (5 bases). Trimming took off 3 bases at V and 6 bases at J, with 15 bases between the two ends. The CDR3 covers 14 residues. Germline V lookup: CDR1 DFQATT, CDR2 SNEGSKA (reference sequence). This CDR3 is CSARPGTPIQPQHF. The DNA of the CDR3 is TGCAGTGCTAGGCCCGGGACCCCCATTCAGCCCCAGCATTTT.

The chain couples TRBV20-1 to TRBJ2-1; tentative D call: TRBD2 (6 bases). The V gene's germline CDR1 is DFQATT and CDR2 SNEGSKA (reference sequence). The CDR3 extends over 15 amino acids. V lost 0 bases and J lost 0, with 9 bases in between. The CDR3 sequence: CSARDILASYNEQFF. Here the CDR3 DNA reads TGCAGTGCTAGAGATATACTAGCCTCCTACAATGAGCAGTTCTTC.

This clonotype was detected many times. The rearrangement uses TRBV20-1 and TRBJ1-5; D possibly corresponds to TRBD1 (6 bases). In germline, CDR1 is DFQATT, CDR2 SNEGSKA (reference sequence). Trimming removed 0 bases at V and 5 bases at J, with 14 bases between. The CDR3 runs 15 residues. DNA for the CDR3: TGCAGTGCTAGAGAACTCGCGGGGGGCGATCAGCCCCAGCATTTT. Its protein is CSARELAGGDQPQHF.

V usage is TRBV7-8 and J usage is TRBJ1-1; TRBD1 agrees at 7 bases. CDR1 and CDR2 (germline): SGHVS, FQNEAQ. The CDR3 sequence is 15 residues long. V was clipped by 3 bases and J by 4 bases; unmatched bases: 8. CDR3 nucleotides: TGTGCCAGCAGCTTGATGGCACAGGGGAGCACTGAAGCTTTCTTT. Its protein is CASSLMAQGSTEAFF.

This chain joins TRBV20-1 and TRBJ1-2; D possibly corresponds to TRBD1 (5 bases). V lost 5 bases and J lost 2, with 18 bases in between. CDR1 and CDR2 (germline): DFQATT, SNEGSKA (reference sequence). CDR3 size: 15 residues. The CDR3 DNA reads TGCAGTGCTCGACTCGGAGGGGATCGAAACTATGGCTACACCTTC. This encodes CSARLGGDRNYGYTF.

This clonotype was observed once. V and J are TRBV20-1 and TRBJ2-5; 13 bases agree with TRBD2. Germline V gene sequence: CDR1 DFQATT, CDR2 SNEGSKA (reference sequence). The CDR3 spans 14 residues. The V segment lost 2 bases and the J segment 7 bases; nucleotides outside the gene matches: 4. For the CDR3, the DNA is TGCAGTGCTAGAACACTAGCGGGAGGGGCGACCCAGTACTTC. Its protein product is CSARTLAGGATQYF.